The clone carrying this TCR beta chain showed up just a few times. What it binds is not known. TCRdb fed the 5' RACE reads into MiXCR, producing one record per CDR3 protein. The sample has approximately 100,000 distinct CDR3 sequences, over 15% seen once. This sample is part of a study of T-cell memory formation after mild COVID-19. Study observations and caveats: The study detected some responding clones in pre-infection memory, suggesting cross-reactive memory joined. A second wave of clones peaked on day 37, and their SARS-CoV-2 specificity went unconfirmed.

The CDR3 covers 14 residues. Trimming removed 0 bases from V and 8 bases from J; junction bases left unmatched: 5. The germline gives CDR1 SGHRS, CDR2 YFSETQ. This chain joins TRBV5-1 and TRBJ1-2; 9 nucleotides match TRBD1. The TCR was taken from an adult woman who had mild COVID-19 (a few samples of this study predate the infection). Cell type and time point are not known. The material sequenced was PBMCs or a T cell subset sorted from them (not recorded which). CDR3 amino acids: CASSLDDRGNGYTF. In DNA form, the CDR3 reads TGCGCCAGCAGCTTGGATGACAGGGGGAACGGCTACACCTTC.